This TCR beta chain was sequenced for a study of shared clonotypes between healthy human individuals. The study's findings and limits: The study found about 5% of naive CD4 clonotypes shared across a handful of donors.

TCRdb's table, derived via immunoSEQ multiplex PCR, lists solely in-frame clones and lacks some. The repertoire holds approximately 2.4 million clones, with 90% to 97% as singletons. As for this clone: Its antigen remains unknown.

CDR3 size: 13 residues. CDR1 and CDR2 from the germline V gene are GTSNPN and SVGIG (reference sequence). Trimming left V 2 bases short and J 9 bases short, with 14 bases between. The rearrangement joins TRBV30 to TRBJ2-1; D perhaps matches TRBD2 (5 bases). This sequence originates from a man between 18 and 35 years old in good health. The sequenced material came from naive CD4+ T cells sorted from blood. The subset denotes: CD45RA+ positively selected. The chain's CDR3 is CAWSPTRGGEQFF. The CDR3 bases are TGTGCCTGGAGTCCCACGCGCGGAGGTGAGCAGTTCTTC.